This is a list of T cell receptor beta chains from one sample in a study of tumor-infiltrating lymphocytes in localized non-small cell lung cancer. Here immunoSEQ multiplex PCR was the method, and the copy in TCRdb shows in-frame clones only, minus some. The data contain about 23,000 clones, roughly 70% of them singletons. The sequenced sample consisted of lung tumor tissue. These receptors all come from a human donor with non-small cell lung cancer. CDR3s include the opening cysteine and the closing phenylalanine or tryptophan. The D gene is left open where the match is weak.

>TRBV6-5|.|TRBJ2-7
TGTGCCAGCCTTCCCGCCGCGACAGCTTGGGACGAGCAGTACTTC
CASLPAATAWDEQYF
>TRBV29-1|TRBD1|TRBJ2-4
TGCAGCGTTGAGAGGGGCCGGACAGGGGGCATTCAGTACTTC
CSVERGRTGGIQYF
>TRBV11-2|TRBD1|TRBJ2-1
TGTGCCAGCAGCTTACTGACAGGGGGCGTCTACAATGAGCAGTTCTTC
CASSLLTGGVYNEQFF
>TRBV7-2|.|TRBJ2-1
TGTGCCAGCAGCTTAGCGCTATCGAGCTCCTACAATGAGCAGTTCTTC
CASSLALSSSYNEQFF
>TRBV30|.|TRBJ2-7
TGTGCCTGGGGGTCGATAAACGAGCAGTACTTC
CAWGSINEQYF
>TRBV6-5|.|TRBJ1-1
TGTGCCAGCAGTTATTTTGGGCTCATGAACACTGAAGCTTTCTTT
CASSYFGLMNTEAFF
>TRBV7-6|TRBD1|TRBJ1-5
TGTGCCAGCAGCTTAGAATGGGGACAGAAGAGCAATCAGCCCCAGCATTTT
CASSLEWGQKSNQPQHF
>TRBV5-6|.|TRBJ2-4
TGTGCCAGCAGCTTGAGCGGAGAATCTATTGCCATTCAGTACTTC
CASSLSGESIAIQYF
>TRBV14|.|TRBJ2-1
TGTGCCAGCAGCTGGATGAGGACTTCACTTGAGCAGTTCTTC
CASSWMRTSLEQFF
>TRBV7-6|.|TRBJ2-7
TGTGCCAGCAGCTTAGGCGCTGGCTCCTACGAGCAGTACTTC
CASSLGAGSYEQYF
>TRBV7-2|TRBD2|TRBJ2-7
TGTGCCAGCAGCCCACTAGCGGGAGCATACGAGCAGTACTTC
CASSPLAGAYEQYF
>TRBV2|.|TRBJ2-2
TGTGCCAGCTTTCAGCGCGCGAACACCGGGGAGCTGTTTTTT
CASFQRANTGELFF
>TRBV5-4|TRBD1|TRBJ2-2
TGTGCCAGCAGCTTACGGACAGGGTTGGACACCGGGGAGCTGTTTTTT
CASSLRTGLDTGELFF